The T cell receptor (beta chain) under discussion was sequenced for a study of T cell repertoires in cytomegalovirus infection. This clonotype was seen more than once but under ten times. Its antigen is still unknown. TCRdb used MiXCR to reprocess the reads, holding one entry per CDR3 protein. The table lists some 700,000 distinct CDR3 sequences, around a third of them singletons, with approximately 18% in the top ten. This CDR3 spans 14 amino acids. Germline V gene sequence: CDR1 LNHNV, CDR2 YYDKDF (reference sequence). Trimming took off 0 bases at V and 8 bases at J, with 11 bases between the two ends.

The chain couples TRBV15 to TRBJ2-1; either TRBD1 or TRBD2 may fit D (5 bases each). Sequences were derived from cultured PBMCs, sampled from culture after CMV antigen stimulation. The receptor's source is a human donor in good health (CMV status not recorded). Some clones in this sample may be carry-over from other donors' samples. The CDR3 sequence: CATSRDVGTDEQFF. CDR3 nucleotides: TGTGCCACCAGCAGAGATGTGGGGACCGATGAGCAGTTCTTC.